This record concerns one TCR beta chain sequence. Its antigen is still unknown. One junction end disagrees with the germline gene, perhaps due to a read error. This entry is derived from a study of CD8 T cells in Susac syndrome. From blood CD8+ and CD4+ T cells, TCR beta sequences were generated. The patients with Susac syndrome satisfied recently defined diagnostic criteria for either definite or probable disease. The RNA input was roughly 0.45 to 1 ug, and it was reverse transcribed with random hexamers. The method of amplification for TCR beta CDR3 was immunoSEQ multiplex PCR, covering 54 Vbeta and 13 Jbeta. TCRdb reanalysed the immunoSEQ multiplex PCR reads using MiXCR and keeps one entry per CDR3 protein. The top ten clones hold around 0.1% of a sample with under 200,000 distinct CDR3 sequences, 91% of them seen once. The germline V gene encodes CDR1 SGHNT and CDR2 YYREEE (reference sequence). The CDR3 sequence is 14 residues long.

Study-wide results and limits: The number of individuals included in the study's TCR sequencing and HLA analysis was acknowledged as relatively small.

Sample: CD4+ T cells from PBMCs. V and J are TRBV5-4 and TRBJ1-1, with D possibly matching TRBD1 (6 bases). The sequence was obtained from a human donor with Susac syndrome. CDR3 loop: CASSLITGSGEAFF. CDR3 nucleotide sequence: TGCGCCAGCAGCTTGATAACAGGGTCGGGGGAAGCTTTCTTT.